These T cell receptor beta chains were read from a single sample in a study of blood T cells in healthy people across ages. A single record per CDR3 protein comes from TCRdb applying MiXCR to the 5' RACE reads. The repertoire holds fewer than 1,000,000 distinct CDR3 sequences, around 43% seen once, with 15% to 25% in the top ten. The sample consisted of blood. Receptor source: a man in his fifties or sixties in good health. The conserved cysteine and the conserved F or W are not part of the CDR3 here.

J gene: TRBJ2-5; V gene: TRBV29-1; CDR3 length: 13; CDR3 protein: SASPGPGGGETQY
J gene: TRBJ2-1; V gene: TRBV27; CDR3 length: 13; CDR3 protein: ASSLVIAAYNEQF
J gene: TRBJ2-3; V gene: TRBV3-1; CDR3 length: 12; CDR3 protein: ASRLMASADTQY
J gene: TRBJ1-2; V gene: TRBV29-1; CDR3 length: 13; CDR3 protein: SVGEPTGAVYGYT
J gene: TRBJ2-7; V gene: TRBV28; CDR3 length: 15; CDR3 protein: ASSFPSEWGAPYEQY
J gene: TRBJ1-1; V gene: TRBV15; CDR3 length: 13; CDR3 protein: ATSTRGATGIIAF
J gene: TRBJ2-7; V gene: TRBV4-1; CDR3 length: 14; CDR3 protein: ASSPSFSCSYNEQY
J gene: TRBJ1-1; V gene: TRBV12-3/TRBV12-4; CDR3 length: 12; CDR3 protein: ASHPTGQGPQAF
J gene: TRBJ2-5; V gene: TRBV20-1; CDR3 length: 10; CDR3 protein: SARGREETQY
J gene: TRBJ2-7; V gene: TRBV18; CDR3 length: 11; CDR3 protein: ASSLNPGTEQY
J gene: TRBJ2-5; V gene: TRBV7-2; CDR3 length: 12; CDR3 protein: ASSLDSHQETQY
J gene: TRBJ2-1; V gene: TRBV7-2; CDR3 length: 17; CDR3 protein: TSSLSRGRGPYSYNEQC
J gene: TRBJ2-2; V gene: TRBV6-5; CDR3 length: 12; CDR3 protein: ASSTTGDTGELF
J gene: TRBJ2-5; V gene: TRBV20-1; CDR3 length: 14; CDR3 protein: SARALPLGQKETQY
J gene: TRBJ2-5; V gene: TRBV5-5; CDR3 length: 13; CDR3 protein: ASSFGRGLQETQY
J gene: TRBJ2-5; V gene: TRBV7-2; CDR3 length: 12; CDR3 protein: ASSPQGGVEAQY
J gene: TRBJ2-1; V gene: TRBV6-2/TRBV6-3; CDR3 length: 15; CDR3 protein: ASKHPPMRGPYNEQF
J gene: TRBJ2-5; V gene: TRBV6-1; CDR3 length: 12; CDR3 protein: ASSLLGNQETQY
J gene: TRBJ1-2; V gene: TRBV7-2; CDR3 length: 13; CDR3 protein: ASSLPDRARYGYT
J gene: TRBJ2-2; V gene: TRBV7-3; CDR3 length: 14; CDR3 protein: ASSPGHRGNTGELF
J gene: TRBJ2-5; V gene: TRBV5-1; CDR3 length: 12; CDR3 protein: ASSALAGQETQY
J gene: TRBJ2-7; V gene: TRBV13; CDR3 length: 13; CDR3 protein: ASSISGTLAYEQY
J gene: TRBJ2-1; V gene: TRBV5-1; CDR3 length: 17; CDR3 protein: ASSSATLDGRSSYNEQF
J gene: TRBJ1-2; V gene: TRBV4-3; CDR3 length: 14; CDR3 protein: ASSQIVQVLDYGYT
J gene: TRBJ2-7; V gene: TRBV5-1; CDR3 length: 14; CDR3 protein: ASSLASETGGYEQY
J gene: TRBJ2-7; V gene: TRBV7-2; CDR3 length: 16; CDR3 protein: ASSSSRFRGRTYNEQY
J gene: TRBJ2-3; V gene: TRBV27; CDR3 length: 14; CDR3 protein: ASSSPSGGVTDTQY
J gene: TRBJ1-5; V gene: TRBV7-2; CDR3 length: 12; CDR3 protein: ASSQTVNNQPQH